These 29 T cell receptor beta chains came from one sample sequenced in a study of pediatric ulcerative colitis. The table came from immunoSEQ multiplex PCR; TCRdb's copy has only in-frame clones and leaves some out. The table records about 37,000 clones, roughly 70% of them present only once. During colonoscopy, one to two rectal pinch biopsies were collected. Sequenced sample: gut tissue. The receptors stem from a boy between 10 and 17 years old with severe ulcerative colitis.

This clone was detected only once. This chain uses TRBV7-9 with TRBJ1-1; D is unresolved. This CDR3 is built from 12 residues. Germline V gives CDR1 SEHNR, CDR2 FQNEAQ (reference sequence). The germline V and J ends were trimmed by 1 base and 7 bases, with 7 bases remaining between them. CDR3 DNA: TGTGCCAGCAGCTTAGGCGGCATTGAAGCTTTCTTT. This codes for CASSLGGIEAFF.

This clone was observed a handful of times. CDR3 in amino acids: CASSSVRGLYEQYF. The CDR3 DNA sequence: TGTGCCAGCAGTTCGGTCAGGGGGCTCTACGAGCAGTACTTC. The chain combines TRBV6-1 with TRBJ2-7; TRBD1 agrees at 8 bases. The CDR3 covers 14 residues. The trim removed 5 bases at V and 3 bases at J, leaving 6 bases unmatched. The V gene's germline CDR1 is MNHNS and CDR2 SASEGT.

This clone was detected only once. The chain carries TRBV27 and TRBJ2-7; no reliable D call. The CDR3 runs to 13 residues. Trimming removed 5 bases at V and 7 bases at J, with 15 bases between. Germline V gene lookup returns CDR1 MNHEY and CDR2 SMNVEV (reference sequence). The CDR3 region is CASSPLGMWEQYF. Written as DNA, the CDR3 is TGTGCCAGCAGTCCCCTTGGGATGTGGGAGCAGTACTTC.

This clone was found once. The J gene is TRBJ1-1, the V gene TRBV27; 7 bases are shared with TRBD1. Looked up from germline, CDR1 is MNHEY and CDR2 is SMNVEV (reference sequence). This CDR3 comprises 13 residues. Trimming took 8 bases from V and 7 from J; bases not matched to a gene: 10. The CDR3 DNA sequence: TGTGCCAGCGGCGTGAGGGGGCAGGGTGAAGCTTTCTTT. This translates into CASGVRGQGEAFF.

This clone was found once. J is TRBJ2-7 and V is TRBV29-1, with TRBD1 identical over 8 bases. Germline trimming cut 7 bases from V and 5 bases from J; bases unmatched to any gene: 4. The CDR3 is 11 residues long. CDR1 and CDR2 (germline): SQVTM, ANQGSEA. The chain's CDR3 is CSGMTGDEQYF. CDR3 nucleotides: TGCAGCGGCATGACAGGGGACGAGCAGTACTTC.

This clone occurred a few times. The chain uses TRBV27 and TRBJ2-2; TRBD1 matches at 9 bases. This CDR3 has 18 residues. CDR1 and CDR2 from the germline V gene are MNHEY and SMNVEV (reference sequence). V was pared by 4 bases and J by 8 bases, with 17 bases of the junction left unmatched. The CDR3 region has the DNA TGTGCCAGCAGTTCCCAAACCTACAGGGGGCCCCCAAGGGGGGAGCTGTTTTTT. This codes for CASSSQTYRGPPRGELFF.

The rearrangement uses TRBV2 and TRBJ2-3; the D gene is possibly TRBD2 (5 bases). The CDR3 runs 14 residues. Germline V lookup: CDR1 SNHLY, CDR2 FYNNEI. V gave up 6 bases and J gave up 4 bases, with 14 bases separating them. The CDR3 DNA is TGTGCCAGCAGATTGGAGGTGATGGCAGATACGCAGTATTTT. It yields the protein CASRLEVMADTQYF.

This clone was recorded once. V is TRBV18 and J is TRBJ1-4; 7 bases are a match to TRBD1. The CDR3 spans 15 residues. From germline, CDR1 is KGHSH and CDR2 LQKENI. V trimming: 6 bases; J trimming: 8 bases; junction bases outside the gene matches: 12. The CDR3 sequence: CASSVTRGGQEKLFF. The CDR3 region has the DNA TGTGCCAGCTCTGTCACCAGAGGGGGCCAAGAAAAACTGTTTTTT.

This rearrangement joins TRBV6-5 to TRBJ2-7; 11 bases fit TRBD1. The CDR3 runs 15 residues. Looked up from germline, CDR1 is MNHEY and CDR2 is SVGAGI. The V and J ends lost 4 bases and 3 bases, in that order; junction bases with no gene match: 5. For the CDR3, the DNA is TGTGCCAGCAGTTTCCGGGACAGGGGGTACTACGAGCAGTACTTC. Protein sequence: CASSFRDRGYYEQYF.

The chain combines TRBV7-9 with TRBJ2-1, with a weak D call TRBD1 (6 bases). This CDR3 region has 14 residues. CDR1 is SEHNR and CDR2 is FQNEAQ in the germline V gene (reference sequence). V was cut by 2 bases and J by 6 bases, with 11 bases left in between. The CDR3 here is CASSLSGARNEQFF. The CDR3 nucleotides read TGTGCCAGCAGCTTATCAGGGGCACGCAATGAGCAGTTCTTC.

This clone was detected only once. The rearrangement uses TRBV18 and TRBJ2-1; the match to TRBD2 covers 7 bases. Germline V lookup: CDR1 KGHSH, CDR2 LQKENI. The trim removed 5 bases at V and 5 bases at J, leaving 6 bases unmatched. This CDR3 is built from 14 residues. In DNA form, the CDR3 reads TGTGCCAGCTCATTCACCCGGGGGGACAATGAGCAGTTCTTC. This gives the protein CASSFTRGDNEQFF. Full variable domain (missing parts from reference TRBV18 and TRBJ2-1): NAGVMQNPRHLVRRRGQEARLRCSPMKGHSHVYWYRQLPEEGLKFMVYLQKENIIDESGMPKERFSAEFPKEGPSILRIQQVVRGDSAAYFCASSFTRGDNEQFFGPGTRLTVL.

This clone came up a few times. V usage is TRBV5-1 and J usage is TRBJ1-4; possibly TRBD1 for D (6 bases). V dropped 0 bases and J dropped 5 bases, with 11 bases sitting between them. The germline gives CDR1 SGHRS, CDR2 YFSETQ. CDR3 size: 15 residues. In DNA, the CDR3 is TGCGCCAGCAGCTTGGCCCTAGGACAGAATGAAAAACTGTTTTTT. Translating gives CASSLALGQNEKLFF.

The rearrangement uses TRBV18 and TRBJ1-2; 8 bases align to TRBD1. This CDR3 is 13 amino acids long. CDR1 and CDR2 from the germline V gene are KGHSH and LQKENI. Trimming cost V 3 bases and J 8 bases; bases outside gene matches: 5. DNA for the CDR3: TGTGCCAGCTCACCGGACAGGGTTTACGGCTACACCTTC. Its translation: CASSPDRVYGYTF.

This clone is classed as medium-sized. V gene TRBV13 combines with J gene TRBJ1-2; possibly TRBD1 for D (5 bases). This CDR3 region has 16 residues. With 6 bases removed from V and 4 bases from J, the gap between germline ends came to 21 bases. Germline CDR1 is PRHDT and CDR2 is FYEKMQ (reference sequence). CDR3 residues: CASSSGRFGGSYGYTF. In nucleotides, the CDR3 is TGTGCCAGCAGTTCTGGGAGGTTTGGGGGAAGCTATGGCTACACCTTC.

The CDR3 region is CASSLKRAGTPIWEQFF. The CDR3 coding sequence is TGTGCCAGCAGTTTAAAGCGAGCAGGGACGCCCATATGGGAGCAGTTCTTC. V and J are TRBV28 and TRBJ2-1; D is tentatively TRBD1 or TRBD2 (5 bases each). Germline V gives CDR1 MDHEN, CDR2 SYDVKM. Trimming shortened V by 2 bases and J by 10 bases, and 24 bases separated the two germline ends. CDR3 length equals 17 residues. The full variable domain, rest sourced from reference TRBV28 and TRBJ2-1, is DVKVTQSSRYLVKRTGEKVFLECVQDMDHENMFWYRQDPGLGLRLIYFSYDVKMKEKGDIPEGYSVSREKKERFSLILESASTNQTSMYLCASSLKRAGTPIWEQFFGPGTRLTVL.

The gene calls are TRBV4-1 and TRBJ2-5; no firm D call. CDR3 length equals 13 residues. Germline lookup yields CDR1 MGHRA and CDR2 YSYEKL. Trimming stripped 2 bases from V and 4 bases from J, with 8 bases between. CDR3 coding DNA: TGCGCCAGCAGCCAAAACTCGGGAGAGACCCAGTACTTC. Encoded protein: CASSQNSGETQYF.

CDR3 bases: TGTGCTAGTGGTTTGTCGGTGGGGAACACTGAAGCTTTCTTT. Its protein product is CASGLSVGNTEAFF. The rearrangement joins TRBV12-5 to TRBJ1-1; D is uncertain. Per germline, CDR1 LGHNT and CDR2 FRNRAP. Trimming removed 2 bases from V and 1 base from J, with 8 bases in between. The CDR3 length is 14 residues.

CDR3 sequence reads: CASSSLDSRQSSYGYTF. DNA of the CDR3: TGTGCCAGCAGTTCTCTGGACAGCCGCCAGTCCTCATATGGCTACACCTTC. This chain uses TRBV27 with TRBJ1-2, with D perhaps TRBD1 (6 bases). V lost 4 bases and J lost 5, with 23 bases in between. The germline V gene encodes CDR1 MNHEY and CDR2 SMNVEV (reference sequence). The CDR3 runs to 17 residues.

The gene calls are TRBV10-1 and TRBJ2-7; the D gene could be TRBD1 or TRBD2 (5 bases each). CDR1 is WNHNN, CDR2 SYGVQD, per germline (reference sequence). V was trimmed by 5 bases and J by 3 bases, leaving 11 bases between them. The CDR3 is 13 residues long. The CDR3 DNA follows: TGCGCCAGCAGTCGGGACGCCGACTACGAGCAGTACTTC. It is translated as CASSRDADYEQYF.

The chain employs TRBV11-2 and TRBJ1-1, with unresolved D. The V end lost 5 bases, the J end lost 5 bases, and 15 bases lay between the germline ends. CDR1 and CDR2 from the germline V gene are SGHAT and FQNNGV. The CDR3 runs 14 residues. CDR3 amino acids: CASSVNPVGTEAFF. CDR3 bases: TGTGCCAGCAGCGTCAACCCGGTGGGGACTGAAGCTTTCTTT.

This chain links TRBV11-2 with TRBJ1-1, with D unclear. The CDR3 is made up of 15 amino acids. Trimming took off 2 bases at V and 7 bases at J, with 17 bases between the two ends. Germline V gene data show CDR1 as SGHAT and CDR2 as FQNNGV. CDR3 DNA: TGTGCCAGCAGCTTAATTTCCGGCAGGTACCTTGAAGCTTTCTTT. Residues: CASSLISGRYLEAFF.

The CDR3 DNA reads as TGTGCCAGCAGCTTAGGGACTTACACTGAAGCTTTCTTT. This encodes CASSLGTYTEAFF. This chain joins TRBV11-2 and TRBJ1-1; D not resolved. The CDR3 covers 13 residues. Germline CDR1 SGHAT, CDR2 FQNNGV. V was shortened by 1 base and J by 3 bases, with 6 bases between the two germline ends.

V usage is TRBV9 and J usage is TRBJ1-1; D gene uncertain. V was shortened by 4 bases and J by 0 bases, with 7 bases between the two germline ends. The V gene's germline CDR1 is SGDLS and CDR2 YYNGEE. CDR3 length equals 13 residues. In DNA, the CDR3 is TGTGCCAGCAGCCCAGACCTGAACACTGAAGCTTTCTTT. Protein product: CASSPDLNTEAFF. Drawing the rest from reference TRBV9 and TRBJ1-1, the complete variable domain is DSGVTQTPKHLITATGQRVTLRCSPRSGDLSVYWYQQSLDQGLQFLIQYYNGEERAKGNILERFSAQQFPDLHSELNLSSLELGDSALYFCASSPDLNTEAFFGQGTRLTVV.

In regard to this clone: The CDR3 end shows no conserved phenylalanine or tryptophan, and so a read error is likely. This chain links TRBV19 with TRBJ1-6, with a possible D match to TRBD1 (5 bases). This CDR3 comprises 14 residues. Trimming stripped 3 bases from V and 8 bases from J, with 11 bases between. Germline loops: CDR1 LNHDA, CDR2 SQIVND (reference sequence). CDR3 DNA sequence: TGTGCCAGTAGTATTTTTCCAGGGTATTCACCCCTCCACCTT. Its protein product is CASSIFPGYSPLHL.

This clone was counted between two and nine times. The chain links TRBV7-9 to TRBJ1-5, with D hard to call. With 8 bases removed from V and 3 bases from J, the gap between germline ends came to 14 bases. There are 14 residues in the CDR3. The germline V gene has CDR1 SEHNR and CDR2 FQNEAQ (reference sequence). The CDR3 loop is CASRSPGPNQPQHF. CDR3 nucleotides: TGTGCCAGCCGCAGTCCGGGCCCCAATCAGCCCCAGCATTTT.

In DNA form, the CDR3 reads TGTGCCAGTAGTATTCGGGGACAGAACAATCAGCCCCAGCATTTT. Residues: CASSIRGQNNQPQHF. This rearrangement joins TRBV19 to TRBJ1-5, with 7 positions matching TRBD1. The germline V gene has CDR1 LNHDA and CDR2 SQIVND (reference sequence). This CDR3 has 15 amino acids. Trimming at V came to 3 bases and at J to 3 bases, leaving 5 bases not matched to a gene. The full variable domain, rest sourced from reference TRBV19 and TRBJ1-5, is DGGITQSPKYLFRKEGQNVTLSCEQNLNHDAMYWYRQDPGQGLRLIYYSQIVNDFQKGDIAEGYSVSREKKESFPLTVTSAQKNPTAFYLCASSIRGQNNQPQHFGDGTRLSIL.

The chain links TRBV7-9 to TRBJ2-7; TRBD2 aligns across 12 bases. The CDR3 runs to 15 residues. V was clipped by 5 bases and J by 3 bases; unmatched bases: 5. CDR1 and CDR2 (germline): SEHNR, FQNEAQ (reference sequence). The CDR3 region is CASSPRLAGDYEQYF. CDR3 bases: TGTGCCAGCAGCCCACGACTAGCGGGAGACTACGAGCAGTACTTC.

This clone has only a few counts. The gene calls are TRBV30 and TRBJ1-4; 8 bases fit TRBD1. Germline V CDR1 and CDR2: GTSNPN, SVGIG (reference sequence). The CDR3 has 13 residues. J lost 7 bases, V lost 7 bases, and 8 bases had no gene match. The CDR3 loop reads CAYTGGFSEKLFF. The CDR3 nucleotides read TGTGCCTATACAGGGGGATTTAGTGAAAAACTGTTTTTT.

The CDR3 spells CASFSTDTQYF. The CDR3 coding sequence is TGTGCCAGCTTCTCCACAGATACGCAGTATTTT. The gene calls are TRBV18 and TRBJ2-3, with unresolved D. Germline CDR1 reads KGHSH; CDR2 reads LQKENI. Trimming took 7 bases from V and 2 from J, leaving 4 bases between them. The CDR3 is 11 residues long.